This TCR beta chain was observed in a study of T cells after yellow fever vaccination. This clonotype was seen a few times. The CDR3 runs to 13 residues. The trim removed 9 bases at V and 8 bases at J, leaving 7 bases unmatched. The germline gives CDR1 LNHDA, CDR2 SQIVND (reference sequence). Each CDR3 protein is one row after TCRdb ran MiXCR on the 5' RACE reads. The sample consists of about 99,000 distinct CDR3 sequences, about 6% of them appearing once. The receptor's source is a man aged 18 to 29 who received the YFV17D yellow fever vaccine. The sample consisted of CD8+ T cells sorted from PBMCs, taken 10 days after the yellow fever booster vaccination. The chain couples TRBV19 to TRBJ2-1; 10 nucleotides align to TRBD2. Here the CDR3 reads CASAASGGYEQFF. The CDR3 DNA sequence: TGTGCCAGCGCGGCTAGCGGGGGATATGAGCAGTTCTTC.